Presented here are 18 T cell receptor beta chains from one specimen sequenced in a study of blood T cell repertoires in COVID-19. The table came from immunoSEQ multiplex PCR; TCRdb's copy has only in-frame clones and leaves some out. The sample lists 270,000 or so clones, more than 75% occurring once. Sequencing was carried out using PBMCs or T cells enriched from blood (not recorded which). The receptors shown here come from a woman in her 40s with acute COVID-19.

The rearrangement joins TRBV11-2 to TRBJ2-1; TRBD2 is a possible D gene (5 bases). Germline loops: CDR1 SGHAT, CDR2 FQNNGV. V was cut by 5 bases and J by 2 bases, with 13 bases left in between. The CDR3 loop spans 15 amino acids. CDR3 nucleotide sequence: TGTGCCAGCAGCACCCCTAGAGGGCCCTACAATGAGCAGTTCTTC. It translates to CASSTPRGPYNEQFF.

The CDR3 region has the DNA TGTGCCAGCGGAAAGGGAGGGAACACTGAAGCTTTCTTT. Protein product: CASGKGGNTEAFF. The V and J genes are TRBV2 and TRBJ1-1; D remains ambiguous. V lost 8 bases to trimming and J lost 1 base, with 11 bases between them. The germline V gene encodes CDR1 SNHLY and CDR2 FYNNEI. The CDR3 consists of 13 residues.

This rearrangement joins TRBV4-1 to TRBJ2-2, with 13 positions matching TRBD2. Losses at the gene ends were 1 base for V and 1 base for J; bases not matched to a gene: 3. Germline V CDR1 and CDR2: MGHRA, YSYEKL. The length of the CDR3 is 18 residues. CDR3 loop: CASSQGLAGGKNTGELFF. The CDR3 region has the DNA TGCGCCAGCAGCCAAGGACTAGCGGGAGGAAAGAACACCGGGGAGCTGTTTTTT.

This chain joins TRBV9 and TRBJ2-3; D perhaps matches TRBD2 (5 bases). The CDR3 sequence is 14 residues long. CDR1 is SGDLS and CDR2 is YYNGEE in the germline V gene. V was shortened by 0 bases and J by 2 bases, with 7 bases between the two germline ends. The CDR3 loop is CASSVEEATDTQYF. In DNA, the CDR3 is TGTGCCAGCAGCGTAGAGGAGGCCACAGATACGCAGTATTTT. Based on the CDR3 plus reference TRBV9 and TRBJ2-3, the full variable domain is DSGVTQTPKHLITATGQRVTLRCSPRSGDLSVYWYQQSLDQGLQFLIQYYNGEERAKGNILERFSAQQFPDLHSELNLSSLELGDSALYFCASSVEEATDTQYFGPGTRLTVL.

The chain recombines TRBV5-8 with TRBJ2-1; 7 positions agree with TRBD1. CDR3 length: 14 amino acids. Trimming at V came to 3 bases and at J to 7 bases, leaving 7 bases not matched to a gene. Per the germline V gene, CDR1 is SGHTS and CDR2 is YDEGEE. CDR3 nucleotide sequence: TGTGCCAGCAGCTCCAAGAGGGGGCGAAATGAGCAGTTCTTC. It codes for CASSSKRGRNEQFF.

The V call is TRBV30, the J call TRBJ1-2; D is perhaps TRBD1 (5 bases). The V end lost 3 bases, the J end lost 1 base, and 12 bases lay between the germline ends. Germline-derived CDR1 and CDR2 are GTSNPN and SVGIG (reference sequence). CDR3 length equals 14 residues. The CDR3 nucleotides read TGTGCCTGGAGCAGGCAGGGCGGTAACTATGGCTACACCTTC. Protein sequence: CAWSRQGGNYGYTF.

The rearrangement joins TRBV11-2 to TRBJ2-5, with 9 positions matching TRBD2. The CDR3 runs 17 residues. The germline V gene encodes CDR1 SGHAT and CDR2 FQNNGV. The V and J ends lost 3 bases and 1 base, in that order; junction bases with no gene match: 9. Here the CDR3 reads CASSLGLAPKGQETQYF. In nucleotides, the CDR3 is TGTGCCAGCAGCTTGGGACTAGCCCCCAAGGGCCAAGAGACCCAGTACTTC.

The CDR3 DNA reads TGTGCCAGCCTGCCGCTCCTTATCATACAGGATAATTCACCCCTCCACTTT. Amino acids: CASLPLLIIQDNSPLHF. The V gene is TRBV21-1, the J gene TRBJ1-6; the table's D call of TRBD1 was not tested on the DNA. TRBV21-1 is marked as a pseudogene. The CDR3 consists of 17 residues.

The chain couples TRBV4-2 to TRBJ2-2; D gene uncertain. The ends were cut back, 0 bases at V and 4 bases at J, with 9 bases in the middle. CDR3 length: 15 residues. The V gene's germline CDR1 is LGHNA and CDR2 YNFKEQ. The CDR3: CASSQDRRSTGELFF. CDR3 DNA: TGTGCCAGCAGCCAAGATAGGAGAAGCACCGGGGAGCTGTTTTTT.

This chain connects TRBV2 to TRBJ2-3; TRBD1 agrees at 9 bases. This CDR3 has 15 amino acids. The germline V gene encodes CDR1 SNHLY and CDR2 FYNNEI. After removal of 4 bases from V and 3 bases from J, the junction contained 5 bases not matched to a gene. The CDR3 DNA is TGTGCCAGCAGTGCCGGGACAGGGCAGACAGATACGCAGTATTTT. This sequence encodes CASSAGTGQTDTQYF.

V gene TRBV5-6 combines with J gene TRBJ1-3; no definite D call. The CDR3 runs to 16 residues. V was clipped by 4 bases and J by 0 bases, with 14 bases between them. Germline V CDR1 and CDR2: SGHDT, YYEEEE. For the CDR3, the DNA is TGTGCCAGCAGCCACAACCGCCCATTCTCTGGAAACACCATATATTTT. This encodes CASSHNRPFSGNTIYF.

V and J are TRBV7-9 and TRBJ2-7; TRBD1 aligns across 10 bases. The CDR3 has 15 amino acids. V trimming: 5 bases; J trimming: 4 bases; junction bases outside the gene matches: 8. In germline, CDR1 is SEHNR, CDR2 FQNEAQ (reference sequence). The CDR3 bases are TGTGCCAGCAGCCTACCCCGGGACAGGGGTTACGAGCAGTACTTC. Translation gives CASSLPRDRGYEQYF.

This chain joins TRBV7-3 and TRBJ1-2; 7 positions agree with TRBD1. V was pared by 0 bases and J by 1 base, with 2 bases of the junction left unmatched. Germline V gene data show CDR1 as SGHTA and CDR2 as FQGTGA. The CDR3 totals 15 residues. CDR3 residues: CASSLTGDSNYGYTF. CDR3 bases: TGTGCCAGCAGCTTAACAGGGGACAGTAACTATGGCTACACCTTC.

This clone was seen a single time. This chain uses TRBV7-8 with TRBJ2-5, with 8 bases that match TRBD1. CDR1 and CDR2 from the germline V gene are SGHVS and FQNEAQ. The CDR3 sequence is 15 residues long. J lost 3 bases, V lost 5 bases, and 8 bases had no gene match. The CDR3 bases are TGTGCCAGCAGCAACCGGGACAGGAATAAAGAGACCCAGTACTTC. This codes for CASSNRDRNKETQYF.

V usage is TRBV20-1 and J usage is TRBJ2-1; TRBD2 might be the D (6 bases). The CDR3 length is 13 residues. Germline loops: CDR1 DFQATT, CDR2 SNEGSKA (reference sequence). Trimming pared 3 bases from V and 3 bases from J, leaving 9 bases between. The CDR3, as DNA: TGCAGTGCTAGTCGGGAGCTCTACAATGAGCAGTTCTTC. Translating it yields CSASRELYNEQFF.

This chain links TRBV4-1 with TRBJ2-3, with D possibly matching TRBD2 (5 bases). CDR3 length equals 15 residues. V lost 1 base, J lost 0 bases, and 8 bases lay in between. Looked up from germline, CDR1 is MGHRA and CDR2 is YSYEKL. The CDR3 DNA sequence: TGCGCCAGCAGCCAAGCGCGGACTAGCACAGATACGCAGTATTTT. This gives the protein CASSQARTSTDTQYF.

This clone has a single count. CDR3 DNA: TGTGCCAGCAGCCCCCTTGCAGCGGGAGAACAGTTCTTC. Translated: CASSPLAAGEQFF. This chain connects TRBV7-3 to TRBJ2-1; 8 positions agree with TRBD2. Trimming cost V 5 bases and J 13 bases; bases outside gene matches: 10. The CDR3 covers 13 residues. The V gene's germline CDR1 is SGHTA and CDR2 FQGTGA.

The chain uses TRBV20-1 and TRBJ1-2; unclear D gene. This CDR3 has 9 amino acids. CDR1 and CDR2 from the germline V gene are DFQATT and SNEGSKA (reference sequence). V was cut by 6 bases and J by 6 bases, with 5 bases left in between. The CDR3 DNA reads TGCAGTGCCCCAGATGGCTACACCTTC. Its translation is CSAPDGYTF.